Each of the 17 T cell receptor beta chains below was sequenced from the same sample in a study of blood T cell repertoires in COVID-19. Profiling relied on immunoSEQ multiplex PCR, and the TCRdb table lists in-frame clones only, not all of them. The table records about 160,000 clones, roughly 84% of them present only once. The sample comprised PBMCs or T cells enriched from blood (not recorded which). The receptors come from a woman aged 50 to 60 who had recovered from COVID-19.

This chain links TRBV3-1 (or the pseudogene TRBV3-2) with TRBJ2-7; 9 positions agree with TRBD2. The CDR3 spans 22 residues. Trimming at V came to 1 base and at J to 4 bases, leaving 26 bases not matched to a gene. CDR1 and CDR2 from the germline V gene are LGHDT and YNNKEL (reference sequence). The CDR3 loop is CASSQGSKDATHLAGIRYEQYF. The CDR3 DNA reads as TGTGCCAGCAGCCAAGGATCGAAAGATGCTACACACCTAGCGGGAATTAGGTACGAGCAGTACTTC.

V is TRBV6-5 and J is TRBJ1-4, with 11 bases matching TRBD1. From germline, CDR1 is MNHEY and CDR2 SVGAGI. V was clipped by 6 bases and J by 8 bases; unmatched bases: 8. The CDR3 is 15 residues long. The CDR3 DNA reads as TGTGCCAGCAGGGGCGGGACAGGGGGTTTAGAAAAACTGTTTTTT. Translating it yields CASRGGTGGLEKLFF.

The V and J genes are TRBV7-2 and TRBJ2-1; possibly TRBD2 for D (5 bases). Looked up from germline, CDR1 is SGHTA and CDR2 is FQGNSA. The CDR3 spans 10 residues. Trimming took off 9 bases at V and 6 bases at J, with 6 bases between the two ends. In nucleotides, the CDR3 is TGTGCCAGTCGGGGCAATGAGCAGTTCTTC. Its translation: CASRGNEQFF.

The V and J genes are TRBV9 and TRBJ2-1, with D maybe TRBD2 (5 bases). Germline V gene data show CDR1 as SGDLS and CDR2 as YYNGEE. This CDR3 has 14 amino acids. Trimming removed 3 bases from V and 0 bases from J, with 7 bases in between. The CDR3 DNA reads as TGTGCCAGCAGCGCCGGGAACTCCTACAATGAGCAGTTCTTC. Translated, it gives CASSAGNSYNEQFF.

The chain recombines TRBV10-3 with TRBJ2-7, with TRBD1 identical over 11 bases. Germline assignment: CDR1 ENHRY and CDR2 SYGVKD. Trimming took 6 bases from V and 4 from J; bases not matched to a gene: 8. This CDR3 region has 15 residues. The CDR3 nucleotides read TGTGCCATCAGCCGGGACAGGGGGAACAGGTACGAGCAGTACTTC. It is translated as CAISRDRGNRYEQYF.

This chain joins TRBV27 and TRBJ1-5, with unresolved D. The germline CDR1 and CDR2 sequences are MNHEY and SMNVEV (reference sequence). The CDR3 covers 15 residues. V lost 2 bases and J lost 1, with 9 bases in between. The CDR3 spells CASSLGQASNQPQHF. In DNA, the CDR3 is TGTGCCAGCAGTTTAGGGCAGGCCAGCAATCAGCCCCAGCATTTT.

J is TRBJ1-5 and V is TRBV10-3; 7 bases line up with TRBD1. In germline, CDR1 is ENHRY, CDR2 SYGVKD. CDR3 length equals 13 residues. The ends lost 6 bases at V and 7 bases at J; junction bases unmatched: 6. The chain's CDR3 is CAIRTGEGQPQHF. CDR3 in DNA: TGTGCCATCAGAACAGGGGAAGGACAGCCCCAGCATTTT.

The V call is TRBV19, the J call TRBJ2-7; D unresolved. Germline CDR1 LNHDA, CDR2 SQIVND (reference sequence). V was clipped by 8 bases and J by 0 bases, with 11 bases between them. CDR3 length equals 13 residues. The CDR3 DNA follows: TGTGCCAGTGGAGACTGGAGCTCCTACGAGCAGTACTTC. Translated, it gives CASGDWSSYEQYF.

This clone was seen many times. The rearrangement uses TRBV7-2 and TRBJ1-5; 8 bases agree with TRBD1. CDR3 length: 13 residues. V shed 6 bases, J shed 6 bases, and the junction held 4 bases outside the gene matches. Per germline, CDR1 SGHTA and CDR2 FQGNSA. CDR3 nucleotide sequence: TGTGCCAGCAGTTTTCAGGGGGCTCAGCCCCAGCATTTT. It specifies CASSFQGAQPQHF.

This clone was seen a single time. This sequence joins TRBV6-2 or TRBV6-3 and TRBJ1-2; tentative D call: TRBD1 (6 bases). The CDR3 length is 14 residues. The V end was cut by 4 bases, the J end by 6 bases, with 15 bases between. CDR1 and CDR2 (germline): MNHEY, SVGEGT. Here the CDR3 DNA reads TGTGCCAGCAGTTTGGCGGGCGCAGGGGATGGCTACACCTTC. Protein product: CASSLAGAGDGYTF.

This rearrangement joins TRBV23-1 to TRBJ2-2; D perhaps matches TRBD2 (7 bases). TRBV23-1 is sorted into the ORF group, with uncertain function. With 11 bases removed from V and 5 bases from J, the gap between germline ends came to 18 bases. The CDR3 spans 14 residues. This chain's CDR3 is CAGVAGASTGELFF. The CDR3 nucleotides read TGCGCCGGGGTCGCGGGGGCCTCAACCGGGGAGCTGTTTTTT.

The count of this clone is one. This chain uses TRBV9 with TRBJ2-2, with unresolved D. Germline V gene data show CDR1 as SGDLS and CDR2 as YYNGEE. Trimming left V 4 bases short and J 2 bases short, with 6 bases between. The CDR3 has 13 amino acids. CDR3 amino acids: CASSPSNTGELFF. The CDR3 DNA follows: TGTGCCAGCAGCCCGAGTAACACCGGGGAGCTGTTTTTT. The whole variable domain, remainder taken from reference TRBV9 and TRBJ2-2, is DSGVTQTPKHLITATGQRVTLRCSPRSGDLSVYWYQQSLDQGLQFLIQYYNGEERAKGNILERFSAQQFPDLHSELNLSSLELGDSALYFCASSPSNTGELFFGEGSRLTVL.

The chain recombines TRBV3-1 (or the pseudogene TRBV3-2) with TRBJ1-4; D is uncertain. This CDR3 comprises 15 residues. V was pared by 4 bases and J by 7 bases, with 16 bases between. Germline CDR1 LGHDT, CDR2 YNNKEL (reference sequence). The CDR3 protein is CASSPVPGGGEKLFF. CDR3 nucleotide sequence: TGTGCCAGCAGCCCGGTCCCCGGCGGTGGTGAAAAACTGTTTTTT.

The rearrangement uses TRBV4-3 and TRBJ2-7; tentatively, D is TRBD1 (6 bases). Per germline, CDR1 LGHNA and CDR2 YSLEER. The length of the CDR3 is 16 residues. V was cut by 0 bases and J by 4 bases, with 16 bases left in between. CDR3 nucleotides: TGCGCCAGCAGCCAAGATCTAGGGGGACGCGGATACGAGCAGTACTTC. Amino acids: CASSQDLGGRGYEQYF.

The V and J genes are TRBV28 and TRBJ2-7, with D possibly being TRBD1 (5 bases). Trimming left V 3 bases short and J 2 bases short, with 11 bases between. This CDR3 has 14 amino acids. Germline CDR1 is MDHEN and CDR2 is SYDVKM. CDR3 sequence reads: CASSLGHGTYEQYF. For the CDR3, the DNA is TGTGCCAGCAGTTTGGGGCACGGCACCTACGAGCAGTACTTC.

This CDR3 is CASSLVGQPQHF. The DNA for the CDR3 is TGTGCCAGCAGCTTAGTTGGCCAGCCCCAGCATTTT. This chain links TRBV11-2 with TRBJ1-5; D is uncertain. The CDR3 runs 12 residues. Germline loops: CDR1 SGHAT, CDR2 FQNNGV. Trimming removed 1 base from V and 7 bases from J, with 5 bases in between.

The chain carries TRBV24-1 and TRBJ2-1, with D perhaps TRBD2 (6 bases). The V end was cut by 4 bases, the J end by 1 base, with 13 bases between. Germline values: CDR1 KGHDR, CDR2 SFDVKD. The CDR3 contains 16 residues. Written as DNA, the CDR3 is TGTGCCACCAGTGACCCTCTAGCGAGATCCTACAATGAGCAGTTCTTC. This codes for CATSDPLARSYNEQFF.